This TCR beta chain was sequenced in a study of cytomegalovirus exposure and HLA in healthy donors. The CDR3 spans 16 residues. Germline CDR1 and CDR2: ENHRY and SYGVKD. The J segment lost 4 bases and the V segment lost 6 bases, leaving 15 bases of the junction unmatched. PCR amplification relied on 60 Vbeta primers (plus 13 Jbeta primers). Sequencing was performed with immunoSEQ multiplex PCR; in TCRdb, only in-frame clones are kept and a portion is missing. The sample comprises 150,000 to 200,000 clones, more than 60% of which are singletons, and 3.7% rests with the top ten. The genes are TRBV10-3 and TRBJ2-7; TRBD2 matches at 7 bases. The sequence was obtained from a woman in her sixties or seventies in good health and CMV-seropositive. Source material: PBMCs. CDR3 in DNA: TGTGCCATCAGCCAGCAGGTGGGACTAAGTTCTTACGAGCAGTACTTC. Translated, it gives CAISQQVGLSSYEQYF.